Each of the 30 T cell receptor beta chains below was sequenced from the same sample in a study of blood T cells in healthy people across ages. With a J-beta primer mix and a sample-barcoded 5' primer, a second PCR ran roughly 6 to 12 cycles. TCRdb independently ran MiXCR on the 5' RACE reads; one entry per CDR3 protein. The sample contains over 1,500,000 distinct CDR3 sequences, 30% to 40% of which appear only once. Sequenced material: blood. Receptors were obtained from a human donor in good health.

This rearrangement joins TRBV10-3 to TRBJ2-7; 11 nucleotides line up with TRBD2. The CDR3 loop spans 17 amino acids. Germline CDR1 and CDR2: ENHRY and SYGVKD. V shed 0 bases, J shed 2 bases, and the junction held 6 bases outside the gene matches. CDR3 DNA sequence: TGTGCCATCAGTGAGTCGACCTTGACTAGCGGGACCTACGAGCAGTACTTC. Amino acids: CAISESTLTSGTYEQYF.

This clonotype was picked up many times. The CDR3: CASSLLQGNYGYTF. CDR3 bases: TGTGCCAGCAGTTTATTACAGGGGAACTATGGCTACACCTTC. The genes are TRBV27 and TRBJ1-2; 7 bases agree with TRBD1. Germline trimming cut 1 base from V and 2 bases from J; bases unmatched to any gene: 1. The CDR3 totals 14 residues. Looked up from germline, CDR1 is MNHEY and CDR2 is SMNVEV (reference sequence).

The chain uses TRBV7-2 and TRBJ2-7; 11 bases align to TRBD2. Looked up from germline, CDR1 is SGHTA and CDR2 is FQGNSA. Trimming removed 4 bases from V and 5 bases from J; junction bases left unmatched: 10. The CDR3 runs to 16 residues. CDR3 protein: CASSSQTSGIIDEQYF. The CDR3 DNA is TGTGCCAGCAGCTCGCAGACTAGCGGGATTATCGACGAGCAGTACTTC.

The CDR3 coding sequence is TGTGCCAGCAGCTCGGGACAGGATTATGAAAAACTGTTTTTT. Protein: CASSSGQDYEKLFF. This chain uses TRBV7-3 with TRBJ1-4; 8 positions agree with TRBD1. V was clipped by 4 bases and J by 6 bases; unmatched bases: 4. CDR1 is SGHTA, CDR2 FQGTGA, per germline. CDR3 size: 14 residues.

The chain recombines TRBV3-1 with TRBJ2-1, with a weak D call TRBD2 (5 bases). Germline V gene data show CDR1 as LGHDT and CDR2 as YNNKEL (reference sequence). V lost 7 bases and J 0 bases, leaving 13 bases between the germline ends. This CDR3 is 15 amino acids long. Here the CDR3 DNA reads TGTGCCAGCAAGCGGACGGTAAGCTCCTACAATGAGCAGTTCTTC. This gives the protein CASKRTVSSYNEQFF.

This rearrangement joins TRBV25-1 to TRBJ1-4; 7 bases map to TRBD1. V gave up 4 bases and J gave up 6 bases; unmatched junction bases: 5. Germline CDR1 reads MGHDK; CDR2 reads SYGVNS. This CDR3 contains 14 residues. The CDR3 nucleotides are TGTGCCAGCAGTGTGAGGGGGCCGTATGAAAAACTGTTTTTT. Its translation: CASSVRGPYEKLFF.

V is TRBV20-1 and J is TRBJ1-2; no firm D call. V was clipped by 3 bases and J by 7 bases, with 15 bases between them. Germline CDR1 is DFQATT and CDR2 is SNEGSKA (reference sequence). This CDR3 spans 13 amino acids. CDR3: CSARLRTKSGYTF. The DNA of the CDR3 is TGCAGTGCTAGGCTTCGGACCAAAAGTGGCTACACCTTC.

This clonotype was detected ten times or more. The V gene is TRBV20-1, the J gene TRBJ1-1; maybe TRBD1 (5 bases). This CDR3 has 13 amino acids. Trimming removed 4 bases from V and 4 bases from J, with 13 bases in between. In germline, CDR1 is DFQATT, CDR2 SNEGSKA (reference sequence). CDR3 coding DNA: TGCAGTGCTATCAGTGGCAGGGTCACTGAAGCTTTCTTT. This translates into CSAISGRVTEAFF.

Concerning this clonotype: A junction boundary mismatches the germline segment, possibly from a read error. J is TRBJ2-7 and V is TRBV11-2; D is perhaps TRBD2 (5 bases). The CDR3 is 15 residues long. Germline CDR1 is SGHAT and CDR2 is FQNNGV. CDR3 sequence (DNA): TGTGTCAGCAGCCCAGAACGGGAAAAGGAATACGAGCAGTACTTC. Amino acid sequence: CVSSPEREKEYEQYF. Together with reference TRBV11-2 and TRBJ2-7, the CDR3 gives the full variable domain: EAGVAQSPRYKIIEKRQSVAFWCNPISGHATLYWYQQILGQGPKLLIQFQNNGVVDDSQLPKDRFSAERLKGVDSTLKIQPAKLEDSAVYLCVSSPEREKEYEQYFGPGTRLTVT.

The gene calls are TRBV6-5 and TRBJ1-2, with a tentative D call TRBD1 (6 bases). The V gene's germline CDR1 is MNHEY and CDR2 SVGAGI. V lost 6 bases, J lost 5 bases, and 22 bases lay in between. The CDR3 runs to 16 residues. DNA of the CDR3: TGTGCCAGCAGCACCGGGGACACCAACGGCCGATATGGCTACACCTTC. Translated: CASSTGDTNGRYGYTF.

The chain has TRBV4-2 and TRBJ2-7, with 8 bases aligning to TRBD1. CDR1 and CDR2 (germline): LGHNA, YNFKEQ. The CDR3 consists of 15 residues. Trimming took 5 bases from V and 2 from J; bases not matched to a gene: 8. As DNA, the CDR3 is TGTGCCAGCAGCTTAGGACAGGGTTTCGCCTACGAGCAGTACTTC. Encoded protein: CASSLGQGFAYEQYF.

This clonotype came up a few times. This chain connects TRBV15 to TRBJ2-5; either TRBD1 or TRBD2 may supply D (5 bases each). Trimming removed 8 bases at V and 11 bases at J, with 30 bases between. Germline V gene sequence: CDR1 LNHNV, CDR2 YYDKDF (reference sequence). This CDR3 comprises 16 residues. The CDR3 loop is CATRPSGSGAHNEQYF. CDR3 in DNA: TGTGCCACCCGGCCCTCGGGAAGTGGGGCACACAATGAGCAGTACTTC.

This clonotype was observed once. For the CDR3, the DNA is TGCAGTGCTAGAGGGGTGTCAGATACGCAGTATTTT. Translation: CSARGVSDTQYF. The chain recombines TRBV20-1 with TRBJ2-3; no clear D gene. The CDR3 sequence is 12 residues long. Deletions cut 1 base from V and 4 bases from J, with 6 bases between. Germline-derived CDR1 and CDR2 are DFQATT and SNEGSKA (reference sequence).

This clonotype was counted a single time. The chain is built from TRBV24-1 and TRBJ2-2; D not certain. Trimming shortened V by 0 bases and J by 2 bases, and 6 bases separated the two germline ends. The CDR3 runs to 15 residues. Looked up from germline, CDR1 is KGHDR and CDR2 is SFDVKD. CDR3 nucleotides: TGTGCCACCAGTGATTTGAATCATAACACCGGGGAGCTGTTTTTT. Residues: CATSDLNHNTGELFF.

This clonotype came up a few times. V gene TRBV7-2 combines with J gene TRBJ1-2; the match to TRBD1 covers 7 bases. The CDR3 loop spans 14 amino acids. After removal of 4 bases from V and 8 bases from J, the junction contained 10 bases not matched to a gene. Per germline, CDR1 SGHTA and CDR2 FQGNSA. Written as DNA, the CDR3 is TGTGCCAGCAGCTGGGGACAGTCAACGGGCGGCTACACCTTC. It translates to CASSWGQSTGGYTF. Looking up the rest from reference TRBV7-2 and TRBJ1-2 gives the full variable domain: GAGVSQSPSNKVTEKGKDVELRCDPISGHTALYWYRQSLGQGLEFLIYFQGNSAPDKSGLPSDRFSAERTGGSVSTLTIQRTQQEDSAVYLCASSWGQSTGGYTFGSGTRLTVV.

The sample holds a few counts of this clonotype. The J gene is TRBJ1-2, the V gene TRBV5-1, with D tentatively TRBD1 (6 bases). This CDR3 has 14 amino acids. Trimming cost V 4 bases and J 4 bases, with 14 bases left between them. Germline loops: CDR1 SGHRS, CDR2 YFSETQ. CDR3 region: CASSQNADSYGYTF. The CDR3 DNA is TGCGCCAGCAGCCAGAACGCGGACAGCTATGGCTACACCTTC.

V and J are TRBV2 and TRBJ2-7, with D uncertain. V was cut by 8 bases and J by 4 bases, with 12 bases left in between. The CDR3 spans 12 residues. The germline CDR1 and CDR2 sequences are SNHLY and FYNNEI. DNA for the CDR3: TGTGCCAGCGAGGAAGGGCGTTACGAGCAGTACTTC. Its translation is CASEEGRYEQYF.

V gene TRBV24-1 combines with J gene TRBJ2-1; 8 positions match TRBD1. Trimming cost V 7 bases and J 5 bases; bases outside gene matches: 6. In germline, CDR1 is KGHDR, CDR2 SFDVKD. The CDR3 loop spans 14 amino acids. The CDR3 sequence: CATSRTGLDNEQFF. DNA of the CDR3: TGTGCCACCAGCCGGACAGGGCTGGACAATGAGCAGTTCTTC.

Turning to this clonotype: This may be a read error, as it is one base from a much larger clone. The V call is TRBV28, the J call TRBJ2-7; D perhaps matches TRBD1 (5 bases). The V and J ends lost 8 bases and 2 bases respectively, with 13 bases between them. The CDR3 sequence is 13 residues long. The germline V gene has CDR1 MDHEN and CDR2 SYDVKM. The CDR3 region is CASGYHRTYEQYF. CDR3 DNA sequence: TGTGCCAGCGGTTATCACAGGACCTACGAGCAGTACTTC.

This chain uses TRBV27 with TRBJ2-1; 10 nucleotides agree with TRBD1. The V and J ends lost 5 bases and 6 bases, in that order; junction bases with no gene match: 4. Germline-derived CDR1 and CDR2 are MNHEY and SMNVEV (reference sequence). The CDR3 is made up of 14 amino acids. CDR3 bases: TGTGCCAGCAGTCGGGACAGGGGAATCAATGAGCAGTTCTTC. Amino acids: CASSRDRGINEQFF.

The sample holds a few counts of this clonotype. The rearrangement uses TRBV9 and TRBJ1-1; weak D call: TRBD1 (5 bases). The CDR3 spans 13 residues. Germline V gene data show CDR1 as SGDLS and CDR2 as YYNGEE. V lost 0 bases to trimming and J lost 8 bases, with 11 bases between them. The CDR3 region has the DNA TGTGCCAGCAGCGTAGATTCGGCAGGGGAAGCTTTCTTT. Its translation is CASSVDSAGEAFF.

The chain is built from TRBV5-6 and TRBJ1-1, with D possibly matching TRBD1 (6 bases). Per germline, CDR1 SGHDT and CDR2 YYEEEE. Trimming shortened V by 4 bases and J by 6 bases, and 10 bases separated the two germline ends. This CDR3 spans 12 amino acids. The CDR3 reads CASSRDTAEAFF. CDR3 bases: TGTGCCAGCAGCCGGGACACAGCTGAAGCTTTCTTT.

This chain links TRBV5-1 with TRBJ2-2; 12 bases line up with TRBD1. The CDR3 is made up of 15 amino acids. Germline V CDR1 and CDR2: SGHRS, YFSETQ. Trimming at V came to 4 bases and at J to 8 bases, leaving 6 bases not matched to a gene. The DNA of the CDR3 is TGCGCCAGCAGCCCCGGGACAGGGGGCGGAGGGGAGCTGTTTTTT. Its translation: CASSPGTGGGGELFF. Based on the CDR3 plus reference TRBV5-1 and TRBJ2-2, the full variable domain is KAGVTQTPRYLIKTRGQQVTLSCSPISGHRSVSWYQQTPGQGLQFLFEYFSETQRNKGNFPGRFSGRQFSNSRSEMNVSTLELGDSALYLCASSPGTGGGGELFFGEGSRLTVL.

Concerning this clonotype: Compared with germline, one end of the junction differs, possibly owing to a read error. This chain uses TRBV7-2 with TRBJ1-5; the D gene is possibly TRBD1 (5 bases). CDR1 and CDR2 from the germline V gene are SGHTA and FQGNSA. The CDR3 is made up of 15 amino acids. CDR3 nucleotide sequence: TGTGCCAACAGCTCAAGACGGGGGAGCAATCAGCCCCAGCATTTT. It is translated as CANSSRRGSNQPQHF.

The rearrangement links TRBV24-1 to TRBJ2-3, with 10 bases fitting TRBD2. CDR3 size: 16 residues. Losses at the gene ends were 1 base for V and 2 bases for J; bases not matched to a gene: 2. Per germline, CDR1 KGHDR and CDR2 SFDVKD. This CDR3 is CATSDFTSGDTDTQYF. In DNA form, the CDR3 reads TGTGCCACCAGTGATTTTACTAGCGGGGACACAGATACGCAGTATTTT.

The chain employs TRBV29-1 and TRBJ2-1, with no clear D. Trimming took 3 bases from V and 13 from J, leaving 10 bases between them. The CDR3 length is 10 residues. CDR1 and CDR2 from the germline V gene are SQVTM and ANQGSEA. CDR3 in amino acids: CSVDSETQFF. The CDR3 nucleotides read TGCAGCGTTGATTCGGAGACCCAGTTCTTC.

This clonotype has only a few counts. The gene calls are TRBV2 and TRBJ2-7; TRBD1 aligns across 7 bases. The CDR3 length is 13 residues. Germline assignment: CDR1 SNHLY and CDR2 FYNNEI. The V and J ends lost 4 bases and 3 bases, in that order; junction bases with no gene match: 3. CDR3 protein: CASSVDRDYEQYF. The CDR3 bases are TGTGCCAGCAGTGTTGACAGGGACTACGAGCAGTACTTC.

This clonotype was found once. V usage is TRBV28 and J usage is TRBJ1-2; D is undetermined. Trimming left V 6 bases short and J 7 bases short, with 15 bases between. Germline V gene sequence: CDR1 MDHEN, CDR2 SYDVKM. The CDR3 contains 13 residues. The CDR3 DNA sequence: TGTGCCAGCAGGCCGGCGGGGTCCAGTGGCTACACCTTC. Protein: CASRPAGSSGYTF.

V usage is TRBV20-1 and J usage is TRBJ1-5; D is possibly TRBD1 (5 bases). The CDR3 sequence is 15 residues long. V lost 6 bases to trimming and J lost 4 bases, with 19 bases between them. Germline CDR1 is DFQATT and CDR2 is SNEGSKA (reference sequence). CDR3 in DNA: TGCAGTGCCCTAGAGGGGTCAGGGCATAATCAGCCCCAGCATTTT. As protein: CSALEGSGHNQPQHF.

This clonotype appeared a few times. This chain uses TRBV3-1 with TRBJ2-1; D uncertain. There are 15 residues in the CDR3. Germline V CDR1 and CDR2: LGHDT, YNNKEL (reference sequence). V was cut by 0 bases and J by 1 base, with 7 bases left in between. The CDR3 nucleotides are TGTGCCAGCAGCCAAGAGTGGGAATCCTACAATGAGCAGTTCTTC. Translation gives CASSQEWESYNEQFF.